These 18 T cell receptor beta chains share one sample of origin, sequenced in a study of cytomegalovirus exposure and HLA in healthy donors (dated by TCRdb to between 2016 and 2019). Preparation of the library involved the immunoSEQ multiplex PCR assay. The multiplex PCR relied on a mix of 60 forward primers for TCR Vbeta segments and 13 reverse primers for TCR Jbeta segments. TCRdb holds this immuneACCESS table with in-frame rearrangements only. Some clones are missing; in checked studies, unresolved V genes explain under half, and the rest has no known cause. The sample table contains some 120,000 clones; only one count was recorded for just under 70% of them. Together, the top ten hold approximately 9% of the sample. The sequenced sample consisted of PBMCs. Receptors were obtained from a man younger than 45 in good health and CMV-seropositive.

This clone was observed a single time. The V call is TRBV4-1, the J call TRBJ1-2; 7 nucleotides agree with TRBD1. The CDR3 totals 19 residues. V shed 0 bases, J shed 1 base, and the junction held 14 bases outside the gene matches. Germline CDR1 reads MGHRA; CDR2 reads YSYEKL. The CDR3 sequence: CASSQDQREQGRGNYGYTF. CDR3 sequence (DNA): TGCGCCAGCAGCCAAGACCAACGGGAACAGGGGAGAGGTAACTATGGCTACACCTTC.

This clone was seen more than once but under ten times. The CDR3: CASRRQGAGVNTEAFF. The CDR3 coding sequence is TGTGCCAGCAGACGCCAGGGGGCTGGGGTAAACACTGAAGCTTTCTTT. V and J are TRBV27 and TRBJ1-1, with 8 bases lining up with TRBD1. The ends lost 6 bases at V and 2 bases at J; junction bases unmatched: 11. Germline V CDR1 and CDR2: MNHEY, SMNVEV (reference sequence). The CDR3 contains 16 residues.

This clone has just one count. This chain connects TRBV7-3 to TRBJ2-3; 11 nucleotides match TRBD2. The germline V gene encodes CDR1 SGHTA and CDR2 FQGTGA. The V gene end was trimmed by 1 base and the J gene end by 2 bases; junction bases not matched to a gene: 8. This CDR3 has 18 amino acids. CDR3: CASSLSLLAGGHTDTQYF. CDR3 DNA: TGTGCCAGCAGCTTAAGCCTTCTAGCGGGGGGCCACACAGATACGCAGTATTTT. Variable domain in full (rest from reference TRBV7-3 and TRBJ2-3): GAGVSQTPSNKVTEKGKYVELRCDPISGHTALYWYRQSLGQGPEFLIYFQGTGAADDSGLPNDRFFAVRPEGSVSTLKIQRTERGDSAVYLCASSLSLLAGGHTDTQYFGPGTRLTVL.

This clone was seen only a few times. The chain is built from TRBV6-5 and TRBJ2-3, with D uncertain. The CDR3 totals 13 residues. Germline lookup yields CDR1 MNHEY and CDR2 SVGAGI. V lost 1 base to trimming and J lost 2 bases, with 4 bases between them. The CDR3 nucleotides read TGTGCCAGCAGTTACTTATCCACAGATACGCAGTATTTT. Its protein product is CASSYLSTDTQYF.

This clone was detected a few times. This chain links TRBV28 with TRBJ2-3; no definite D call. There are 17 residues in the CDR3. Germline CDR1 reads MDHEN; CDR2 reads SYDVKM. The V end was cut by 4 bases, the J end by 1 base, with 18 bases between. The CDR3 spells CASSSLRIFVGTDTQYF. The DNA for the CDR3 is TGTGCCAGCAGTTCCCTCCGTATATTCGTCGGCACAGATACGCAGTATTTT.

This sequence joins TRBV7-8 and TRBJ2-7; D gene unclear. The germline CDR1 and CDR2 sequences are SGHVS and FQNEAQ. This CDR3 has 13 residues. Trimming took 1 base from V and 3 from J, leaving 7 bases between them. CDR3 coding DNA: TGTGCCAGCAGCTTAGATCACTTCTACGAGCAGTACTTC. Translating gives CASSLDHFYEQYF.

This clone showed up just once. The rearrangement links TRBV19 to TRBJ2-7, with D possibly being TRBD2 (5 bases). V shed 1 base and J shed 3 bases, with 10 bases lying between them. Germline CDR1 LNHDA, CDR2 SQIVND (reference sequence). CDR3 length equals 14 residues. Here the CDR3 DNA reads TGTGCCAGTAGTATAGTGGCCGAGGGCTACGAGCAGTACTTC. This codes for CASSIVAEGYEQYF.

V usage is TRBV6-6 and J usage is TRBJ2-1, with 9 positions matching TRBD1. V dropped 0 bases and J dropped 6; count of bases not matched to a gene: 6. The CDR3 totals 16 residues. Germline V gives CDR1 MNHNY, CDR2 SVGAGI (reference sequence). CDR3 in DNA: TGTGCCAGCAGTTACTCCGACCGGGACAGGGTCAATGAGCAGTTCTTC. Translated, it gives CASSYSDRDRVNEQFF.

The CDR3 DNA reads as TGTGCCAGCTCACCACCCAACTTACGAATTGACTTCAAAGGCTATGGCTACACCTTC. This gives the protein CASSPPNLRIDFKGYGYTF. The chain has TRBV18 and TRBJ1-2; D call uncertain. The CDR3 is 19 amino acids. Germline CDR1 reads KGHSH; CDR2 reads LQKENI. Deletions cut 0 bases from V and 4 bases from J, with 24 bases between.

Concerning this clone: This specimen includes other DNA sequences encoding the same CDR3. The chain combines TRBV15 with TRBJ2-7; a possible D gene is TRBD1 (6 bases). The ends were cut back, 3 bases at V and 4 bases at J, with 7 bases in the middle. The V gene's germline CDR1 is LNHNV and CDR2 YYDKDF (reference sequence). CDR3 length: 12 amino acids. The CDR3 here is CATSRDSYEQYV. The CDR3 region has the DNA TGTGCCACCAGCAGGGACAGTTACGAGCAGTACGTC.

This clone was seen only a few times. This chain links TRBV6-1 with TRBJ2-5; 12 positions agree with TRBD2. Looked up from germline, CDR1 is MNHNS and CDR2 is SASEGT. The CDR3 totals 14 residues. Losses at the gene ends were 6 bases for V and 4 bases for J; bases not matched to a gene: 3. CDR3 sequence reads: CASSGLAGLETQYF. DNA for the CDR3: TGTGCCAGCAGCGGACTAGCGGGATTAGAGACCCAGTACTTC.

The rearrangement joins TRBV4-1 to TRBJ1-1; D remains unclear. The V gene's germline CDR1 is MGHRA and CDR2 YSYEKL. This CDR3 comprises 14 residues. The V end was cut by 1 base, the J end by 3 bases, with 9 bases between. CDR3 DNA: TGCGCCAGCAGCCAAGGGCCAGACTACACTGAAGCTTTCTTT. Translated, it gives CASSQGPDYTEAFF.

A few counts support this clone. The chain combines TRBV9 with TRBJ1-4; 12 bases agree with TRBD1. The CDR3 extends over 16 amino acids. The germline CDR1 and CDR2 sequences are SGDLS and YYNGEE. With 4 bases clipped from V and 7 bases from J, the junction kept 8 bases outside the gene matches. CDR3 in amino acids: CASSPGQGARSEKLFF. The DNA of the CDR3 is TGTGCCAGCAGCCCGGGACAGGGGGCGCGAAGTGAAAAACTGTTTTTT.

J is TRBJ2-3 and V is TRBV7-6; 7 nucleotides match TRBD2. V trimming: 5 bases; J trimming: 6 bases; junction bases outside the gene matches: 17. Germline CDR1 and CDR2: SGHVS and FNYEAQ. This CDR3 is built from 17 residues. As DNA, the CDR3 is TGTGCCAGCAGCAACCGACTAGCAGTCCCTTCCGGCGATACGCAGTATTTT. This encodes CASSNRLAVPSGDTQYF.

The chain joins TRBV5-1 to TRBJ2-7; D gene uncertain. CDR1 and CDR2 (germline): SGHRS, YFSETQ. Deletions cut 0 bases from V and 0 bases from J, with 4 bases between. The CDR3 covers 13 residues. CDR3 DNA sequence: TGCGCCAGCAGCTTGGGTAGCTCCTACGAGCAGTACTTC. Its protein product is CASSLGSSYEQYF.

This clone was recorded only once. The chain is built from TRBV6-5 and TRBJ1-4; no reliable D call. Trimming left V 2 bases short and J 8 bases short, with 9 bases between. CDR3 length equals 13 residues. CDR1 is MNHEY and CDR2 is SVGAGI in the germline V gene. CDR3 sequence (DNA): TGTGCCAGCAGTTACGAAAGGAGGGAAAAACTGTTTTTT. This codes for CASSYERREKLFF.

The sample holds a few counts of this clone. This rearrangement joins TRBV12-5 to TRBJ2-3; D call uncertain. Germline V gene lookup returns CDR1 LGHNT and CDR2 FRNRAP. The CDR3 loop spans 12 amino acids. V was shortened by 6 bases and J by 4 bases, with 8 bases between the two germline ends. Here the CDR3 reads CASGPEADTQYF. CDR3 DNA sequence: TGTGCTAGTGGACCCGAGGCAGATACGCAGTATTTT.

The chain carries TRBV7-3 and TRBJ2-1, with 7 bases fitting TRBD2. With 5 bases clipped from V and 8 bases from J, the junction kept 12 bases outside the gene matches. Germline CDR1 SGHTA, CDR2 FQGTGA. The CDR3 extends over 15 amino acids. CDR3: CASSLPQGGSDEQFF. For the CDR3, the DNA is TGTGCCAGCAGCCTACCTCAGGGAGGGTCTGATGAGCAGTTCTTC.